These 30 T cell receptor beta chains came from one sample sequenced in a study of T cell responses to AZD1222 COVID-19 vaccine (dated by TCRdb to the early 2020s). Receptor libraries were prepared by the immunoSEQ multiplex PCR assay. The table was pulled from immuneACCESS by TCRdb, which kept in-frame rearrangements only. Such tables lose some clones; where checked, under half of the loss comes from unresolved V genes, and the rest has no known cause. This sample lists approximately 120,000 clones; more than 70% were detected once. Roughly 4.5% of the sample goes to the ten largest clones. The label giving this sample's time point can be read as: about 28 days (+/-7) after the second vaccine dose. Specimen: peripheral blood, collected 28 days after the second AZD1222 dose. The receptors were gathered from an adult who received the AZD1222 COVID-19 vaccine.

The rearrangement joins TRBV6-5 to TRBJ2-1; TRBD2 matches 14 bases. Germline CDR1 reads MNHEY; CDR2 reads SVGAGI. The CDR3 runs 15 residues. Trimming cost V 6 bases and J 8 bases; bases outside gene matches: 6. This CDR3 is CASSPTSGGAYEQFF. CDR3 nucleotide sequence: TGTGCCAGCAGCCCGACTAGCGGGGGGGCGTATGAGCAGTTCTTC.

This sequence joins TRBV7-9 and TRBJ1-2, with a tentative D call TRBD1 (6 bases). Trimming left V 3 bases short and J 1 base short, with 15 bases between. Germline values: CDR1 SEHNR, CDR2 FQNEAQ (reference sequence). The CDR3 runs to 16 residues. CDR3 in amino acids: CASSLGSGTFNYGYTF. The CDR3 DNA reads TGTGCCAGCAGCTTGGGGTCCGGGACATTTAACTATGGCTACACCTTC.

The chain links TRBV10-3 to TRBJ2-1; 12 nucleotides align to TRBD2. The length of the CDR3 is 16 residues. CDR1 is ENHRY, CDR2 SYGVKD, per germline. After removal of 0 bases from V and 6 bases from J, the junction contained 3 bases not matched to a gene. The CDR3 region is CAISESPSGGANEQFF. In DNA form, the CDR3 reads TGTGCCATCAGTGAGTCCCCTAGCGGGGGGGCCAATGAGCAGTTCTTC.

The chain combines TRBV27 with TRBJ1-5, with no clear D. The length of the CDR3 is 14 residues. Germline CDR1 and CDR2: MNHEY and SMNVEV (reference sequence). Trimming left V 6 bases short and J 0 bases short, with 9 bases between. The DNA for the CDR3 is TGTGCCAGCAGGAGAGGAAATAGCAATCAGCCCCAGCATTTT. Translating gives CASRRGNSNQPQHF.

This chain links TRBV2 with TRBJ2-7; 8 positions agree with TRBD1. With V trimmed by 7 bases and J by 0 bases, 11 bases remained unmatched. The CDR3 extends over 16 amino acids. In germline, CDR1 is SNHLY, CDR2 FYNNEI. CDR3 sequence: CASKLRTGPLSYEQYF. In DNA, the CDR3 is TGTGCCAGCAAGTTGAGGACAGGGCCCCTCTCCTACGAGCAGTACTTC. Full variable domain (remainder filled in from reference TRBV2 and TRBJ2-7): EPEVTQTPSHQVTQMGQEVILRCVPISNHLYFYWYRQILGQKVEFLVSFYNNEISEKSEIFDDQFSVERPDGSNFTLKIRSTKLEDSAMYFCASKLRTGPLSYEQYFGPGTRLTVT.

The chain uses TRBV27 and TRBJ2-1; D assignment may be TRBD1 or TRBD2 (5 bases each). Looked up from germline, CDR1 is MNHEY and CDR2 is SMNVEV (reference sequence). The length of the CDR3 is 14 residues. V lost 10 bases to trimming and J lost 4 bases, with 17 bases between them. The CDR3 is CANHSGGFYNEQFF. Written as DNA, the CDR3 is TGTGCCAATCACTCTGGGGGTTTTTACAATGAGCAGTTCTTC.

The chain couples TRBV2 to TRBJ2-3; D is possibly TRBD2 (6 bases). The CDR3 has 14 amino acids. Trimming pared 6 bases from V and 2 bases from J, leaving 12 bases between. In germline, CDR1 is SNHLY, CDR2 FYNNEI. The CDR3 region has the DNA TGTGCCAGCAGATATAGCGGAATCACAGATACGCAGTATTTT. The encoded protein is CASRYSGITDTQYF.

V is TRBV15 and J is TRBJ1-1; no definite D call. V lost 4 bases and J 3 bases, leaving 12 bases between the germline ends. The CDR3 loop spans 14 amino acids. Germline V gives CDR1 LNHNV, CDR2 YYDKDF (reference sequence). The CDR3 coding sequence is TGTGCCACCAGCAAGGTAGCGGGTTACACTGAAGCTTTCTTT. Protein: CATSKVAGYTEAFF.

V gene TRBV6-5 combines with J gene TRBJ2-7; TRBD1 matches at 10 bases. The V gene's germline CDR1 is MNHEY and CDR2 SVGAGI. V lost 4 bases and J lost 2; bases outside the gene matches: 5. This CDR3 is 15 amino acids long. CDR3 sequence reads: CASSLGDRGPYEQYF. The CDR3 DNA reads as TGTGCCAGCAGTTTGGGGGACAGGGGACCCTACGAGCAGTACTTC.

This clone is a singleton in its sample. V is TRBV6-5 and J is TRBJ1-1; possibly TRBD1 for D (5 bases). The CDR3 spans 12 residues. Germline CDR1 is MNHEY and CDR2 is SVGAGI. Trimming stripped 8 bases from V and 4 bases from J, with 11 bases between. This CDR3 reads CASRQGGTEAFF. CDR3 in DNA: TGTGCCAGCCGGCAGGGCGGCACTGAAGCTTTCTTT.

This sequence joins TRBV7-9 and TRBJ1-6; perhaps TRBD1 as D (6 bases). Trimming removed 5 bases at V and 9 bases at J, with 14 bases between. The germline gives CDR1 SEHNR, CDR2 FQNEAQ (reference sequence). The CDR3 has 14 amino acids. The CDR3 here is CASSPGQPSSPLHF. In DNA form, the CDR3 reads TGTGCCAGCAGCCCCGGACAGCCTAGTTCACCCCTCCACTTT.

The chain recombines TRBV4-3 with TRBJ1-5; D is uncertain. Germline V gene data show CDR1 as LGHNA and CDR2 as YSLEER. This CDR3 is 15 amino acids long. The V end was cut by 4 bases, the J end by 5 bases, with 15 bases between. In DNA form, the CDR3 reads TGCGCCAGCAGCCTATGGACGGGGTTTGATCAGCCCCAGCATTTT. This sequence encodes CASSLWTGFDQPQHF.

Turning to this clone: The same CDR3 arises from other DNA sequences in this sample as well. The chain recombines TRBV19 with TRBJ2-2; D could derive from TRBD1 or TRBD2 (5 bases each). V lost 3 bases and J lost 2, with 10 bases in between. Germline V CDR1 and CDR2: LNHDA, SQIVND (reference sequence). The CDR3 extends over 15 amino acids. The CDR3 region is CASSIEGLNTGELFF. The CDR3, as DNA: TGTGCCAGTAGTATCGAGGGGCTTAACACCGGGGAGCTGTTTTTT.

This clone was seen a handful of times. The chain recombines TRBV2 with TRBJ1-1; D is perhaps TRBD1 (5 bases). Germline V gene sequence: CDR1 SNHLY, CDR2 FYNNEI. The CDR3 is 14 residues long. V was cut by 5 bases and J by 1 base, with 11 bases left in between. The CDR3 DNA sequence: TGTGCCAGCAGTCCAGACAGATGGAACACTGAAGCTTTCTTT. Its translation is CASSPDRWNTEAFF.

This sequence joins TRBV7-6 and TRBJ2-2; 8 bases are a match to TRBD2. Trimming at V came to 1 base and at J to 0 bases, leaving 1 base not matched to a gene. Germline V lookup: CDR1 SGHVS, CDR2 FNYEAQ. The CDR3 is made up of 16 amino acids. The CDR3 loop is CASSLVAGPNTGELFF. Written as DNA, the CDR3 is TGTGCCAGCAGCTTAGTAGCGGGGCCGAACACCGGGGAGCTGTTTTTT. Using reference TRBV7-6 and TRBJ2-2 for the parts outside the CDR3, the full variable domain is GAGVSQSPRYKVTKRGQDVALRCDPISGHVSLYWYRQALGQGPEFLTYFNYEAQQDKSGLPNDRFSAERPEGSISTLTIQRTEQRDSAMYRCASSLVAGPNTGELFFGEGSRLTVL.

The genes are TRBV27 and TRBJ2-5; D is ambiguous. The CDR3 is 14 residues long. V was shortened by 0 bases and J by 4 bases, with 9 bases between the two germline ends. From germline, CDR1 is MNHEY and CDR2 SMNVEV (reference sequence). The CDR3 loop is CASSLSAYIETQYF. CDR3 bases: TGTGCCAGCAGTTTATCGGCGTACATAGAGACCCAGTACTTC.

The CDR3 DNA sequence: TGTGCCAGCAGCTTGGGTTCGTTTGGGGGGTACAATGAGCAGTTCTTC. This gives the protein CASSLGSFGGYNEQFF. The chain couples TRBV5-4 to TRBJ2-1, with a tentative D call TRBD2 (6 bases). V was clipped by 0 bases and J by 4 bases, with 14 bases between them. The V gene's germline CDR1 is SGHNT and CDR2 YYREEE (reference sequence). This CDR3 comprises 16 residues.

The chain combines TRBV12-5 with TRBJ2-1; 7 nucleotides agree with TRBD2. Trimming took 5 bases from V and 3 from J; bases not matched to a gene: 22. CDR1 and CDR2 (germline): LGHNT, FRNRAP. This CDR3 spans 20 amino acids. CDR3 coding DNA: TGTGCTAGTGGTCCACATCCGGGAGGCCCACTCGGAGCGCACTACAATGAGCAGTTCTTC. This translates into CASGPHPGGPLGAHYNEQFF.

This chain uses TRBV28 with TRBJ2-6, with D possibly TRBD1 on 6 matching bases. CDR3 size: 15 residues. The germline V gene encodes CDR1 MDHEN and CDR2 SYDVKM. The V gene lost 7 bases and the J gene lost 2 bases, with 12 bases spanning the gap. Written as DNA, the CDR3 is TGTGCCAGCACCAGGGGTTCTGCTGGGGCCAACGTCCTGACTTTC. Translation: CASTRGSAGANVLTF.

This clone has only a few counts. The chain is built from TRBV19 and TRBJ1-2; 8 bases are shared with TRBD1. The CDR3 length is 13 residues. Trimming took 4 bases from V and 6 from J; bases not matched to a gene: 4. CDR1 is LNHDA and CDR2 is SQIVND in the germline V gene (reference sequence). CDR3 sequence reads: CASSKGQGDGYTF. The CDR3 DNA reads TGTGCCAGTAGTAAAGGACAGGGTGATGGCTACACCTTC.

V and J are TRBV6-5 and TRBJ2-7; D unclear. Germline V gene data show CDR1 as MNHEY and CDR2 as SVGAGI. The CDR3 is made up of 14 amino acids. V lost 11 bases and J lost 2, with 19 bases in between. The CDR3, as DNA: TGTGCCGTTCTTGGCGGATTACCACCCTACGAGCAGTACTTC. Amino acids: CAVLGGLPPYEQYF.

The J gene is TRBJ1-1, the V gene TRBV29-1; tentative D call: TRBD1 (5 bases). Germline CDR1 reads SQVTM; CDR2 reads ANQGSEA. The CDR3 runs 12 residues. V gave up 4 bases and J gave up 7 bases, with 13 bases separating them. CDR3 residues: CSVGGSGGEAFF. CDR3 nucleotides: TGCAGCGTTGGGGGCAGCGGCGGTGAAGCTTTCTTT.

The V gene is TRBV4-2, the J gene TRBJ1-6, with D possibly TRBD1 on 6 matching bases. There are 16 residues in the CDR3. Trimming stripped 0 bases from V and 9 bases from J, with 15 bases between. Germline CDR1 is LGHNA and CDR2 is YNFKEQ. CDR3 sequence (DNA): TGTGCCAGCAGCCAAGAAGGATGGACAGTAAGTTCACCCCTCCACTTT. Its protein is CASSQEGWTVSSPLHF.

The genes are TRBV28 and TRBJ2-7; 11 bases match TRBD2. J lost 0 bases, V lost 5 bases, and 6 bases had no gene match. Germline V gene lookup returns CDR1 MDHEN and CDR2 SYDVKM. This CDR3 spans 16 amino acids. The CDR3 reads CASSLLGTSGSYEQYF. CDR3 coding DNA: TGTGCCAGCAGTCTCCTTGGGACTAGCGGCTCCTACGAGCAGTACTTC. Variable domain in full (rest from reference TRBV28 and TRBJ2-7): DVKVTQSSRYLVKRTGEKVFLECVQDMDHENMFWYRQDPGLGLRLIYFSYDVKMKEKGDIPEGYSVSREKKERFSLILESASTNQTSMYLCASSLLGTSGSYEQYFGPGTRLTVT.

The chain has TRBV7-9 and TRBJ1-5; weak D call: TRBD1 (6 bases). Germline lookup yields CDR1 SEHNR and CDR2 FQNEAQ (reference sequence). The CDR3 is 14 amino acids. With 3 bases removed from V and 7 bases from J, the gap between germline ends came to 13 bases. In nucleotides, the CDR3 is TGTGCCAGCAGCTTTACAGGGTCGGACCAGCCCCAGCATTTT. Translation gives CASSFTGSDQPQHF.

The V and J genes are TRBV5-1 and TRBJ2-4; either TRBD1 or TRBD2 may supply D (5 bases each). V lost 0 bases and J lost 9, with 7 bases in between. Germline V gives CDR1 SGHRS, CDR2 YFSETQ. This CDR3 contains 12 residues. CDR3 DNA sequence: TGCGCCAGCAGCTTGGCAGGGAGCATTCAGTACTTC. Protein: CASSLAGSIQYF.

The chain uses TRBV15 and TRBJ1-2, with a tentative D call TRBD1 (5 bases). CDR1 is LNHNV, CDR2 YYDKDF, per germline (reference sequence). The CDR3 sequence is 15 residues long. The V and J ends lost 0 bases and 1 base respectively, with 9 bases between them. CDR3: CATSRDTGRNYGYTF. CDR3 DNA sequence: TGTGCCACCAGCAGAGATACAGGCCGTAACTATGGCTACACCTTC.

This clone came up once. This chain uses TRBV24-1 with TRBJ2-1; 11 bases are shared with TRBD2. The J segment lost 10 bases and the V segment lost 4 bases, leaving 8 bases of the junction unmatched. Looked up from germline, CDR1 is KGHDR and CDR2 is SFDVKD. This CDR3 has 15 amino acids. CDR3: CATSDRLAGMGEQFF. The CDR3 region has the DNA TGTGCCACCAGTGACCGACTAGCGGGAATGGGGGAGCAGTTCTTC.

This clone showed up just once. The rearrangement uses TRBV5-1 and TRBJ1-4; D ambiguous. The CDR3 is 15 amino acids. In germline, CDR1 is SGHRS, CDR2 YFSETQ. Deletions cut 5 bases from V and 4 bases from J, with 15 bases between. The DNA for the CDR3 is TGCGCCAGCAGAAGGACTTGGGGTGGTAATGAAAAACTGTTTTTT. Its translation is CASRRTWGGNEKLFF.

This chain links TRBV7-9 with TRBJ2-7, with D maybe TRBD1 (5 bases). The germline gives CDR1 SEHNR, CDR2 FQNEAQ (reference sequence). This CDR3 is 15 amino acids long. V was pared by 0 bases and J by 1 base, with 10 bases between. The CDR3 region has the DNA TGTGCCAGCAGCTTAGCGGGCGACAGTTCCTACGAGCAGTACTTC. Translating gives CASSLAGDSSYEQYF.